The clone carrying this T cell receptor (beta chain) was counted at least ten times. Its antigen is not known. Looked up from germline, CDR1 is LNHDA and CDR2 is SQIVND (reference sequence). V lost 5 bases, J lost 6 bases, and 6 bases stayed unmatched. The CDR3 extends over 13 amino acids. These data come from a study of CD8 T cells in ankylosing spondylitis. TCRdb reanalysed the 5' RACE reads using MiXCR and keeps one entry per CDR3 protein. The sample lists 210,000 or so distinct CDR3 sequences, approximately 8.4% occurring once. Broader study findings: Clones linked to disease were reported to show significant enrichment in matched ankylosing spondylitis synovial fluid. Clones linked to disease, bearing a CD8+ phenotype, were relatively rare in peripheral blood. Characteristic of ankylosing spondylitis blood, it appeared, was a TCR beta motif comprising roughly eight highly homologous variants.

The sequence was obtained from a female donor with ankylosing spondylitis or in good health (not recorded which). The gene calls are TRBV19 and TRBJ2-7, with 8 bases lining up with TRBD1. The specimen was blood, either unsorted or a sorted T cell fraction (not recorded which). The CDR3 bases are TGTGCCAGTAGTGGAACGACAGGGGCCGAGCAGTACTTC. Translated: CASSGTTGAEQYF.